This T cell receptor (beta chain) was identified during a study of blood T cell repertoires in COVID-19. CDR1 SGHTA and CDR2 FQGTGA come from the germline V gene. The V segment lost 4 bases and the J segment 4 bases; nucleotides outside the gene matches: 5. The CDR3 has 15 amino acids. The assay was immunoSEQ multiplex PCR, and TCRdb's table has in-frame clones only and misses some. Among 90,000 to 150,000 clones listed, over 65% were seen once. This clone was found once. The sequence was obtained from a man aged 55 to 70 with acute or convalescent COVID-19. Sequenced material: peripheral blood. The genes are TRBV7-3 and TRBJ2-2; 8 nucleotides align to TRBD1. The CDR3 protein is CASSSGQASTGELFF. CDR3 nucleotides: TGTGCCAGCAGCTCGGGACAGGCCAGCACCGGGGAGCTGTTTTTT.